This T cell receptor (beta chain) was sequenced for a study of blood T cell repertoires in COVID-19. In the original workflow: Scientists estimated how many nucleated cells there were by amplifying reference gene primers. The data were produced by immunoSEQ multiplex PCR, yet TCRdb's version contains in-frame clones alone and is incomplete. The DNA gave D and trimming, while V, J and clone size come from that table. Altogether 250,000 to 300,000 clones are present, around 83% being singletons, with the ten largest covering 5%. The germline gives CDR1 SNHLY, CDR2 FYNNEI. V was cut by 8 bases and J by 5 bases, with 16 bases left in between. This CDR3 is built from 13 residues.

The TCR comes from a man aged 40-49 years who had been exposed to COVID-19. The V gene is TRBV2, the J gene TRBJ2-7, with a tentative D call TRBD1 (6 bases). Material: PBMCs or T cells enriched from blood (not recorded which). The DNA for the CDR3 is TGTGCCAGCGGAAGGTTGGGGGCCGACGAGCAGTACTTC. The encoded protein is CASGRLGADEQYF. The full variable domain, in which reference TRBV2 and TRBJ2-7 provide the parts outside the CDR3, is EPEVTQTPSHQVTQMGQEVILRCVPISNHLYFYWYRQILGQKVEFLVSFYNNEISEKSEIFDDQFSVERPDGSNFTLKIRSTKLEDSAMYFCASGRLGADEQYFGPGTRLTVT.